This T cell receptor beta chain is drawn from a study of Ad26.COV2.S vaccination and SARS-CoV-2 variants. The wider study: Once or twice, 56 days apart, Ad26.COV2.S was delivered intramuscularly.

Specified treatment: about 20 received Ad26.COV2.S at low or high dose, single or two shots; 5 received placebo; per-sample allocation not given. Following the first vaccine or placebo injection, samples were taken on day 63. As to this clone: Its specificity is not known.

Study-wide results and limits: Analytic work on TCR breadth and depth might have understated the full extent of total T cell responses. Marked by substantial breadth, spike-specific CD8+ and CD4+ T cell responses were reportedly seen after vaccination.

Generated by immunoSEQ multiplex PCR, the TCRdb table keeps only in-frame clones and is missing some. The sample contains about 480,000 clones, around nine tenths of which appear only once. The specimen was peripheral blood, collected in a trial of Ad26.COV2.S vaccine versus placebo. This receptor was taken from a person between 18 and 59 years old who received the Ad26.COV2.S COVID-19 vaccine or a placebo.

The CDR3 loop is CASSTKKGNIQYF. The CDR3 DNA is TGTGCCAGTAGTACAAAAAAGGGGAACATTCAGTACTTC. This chain connects TRBV19 to TRBJ2-4; D possibly corresponds to TRBD1 (5 bases). Germline CDR1 LNHDA, CDR2 SQIVND (reference sequence). The germline V and J ends were trimmed by 4 bases and 7 bases, with 11 bases remaining between them. The length of the CDR3 is 13 residues.